This T cell receptor beta chain stems from a study of OX40 agonist ivuxolimab in advanced cancers. Study-level information: Patients were dosed with the agonistic anti-OX40 (CD134) antibody ivuxolimab. In this trial design, patients received ivuxolimab intravenously at 0.01 to 10 mg/kg every 2 weeks.

Assay used: immunoSEQ multiplex PCR; TCRdb lists only in-frame clones, some missing. In the table there are approximately 65,000 clones, 80% to 90% of which are singletons. Study-wide results and caveats: Partial responders receiving 0.1-3.0 mg/kg showed among the lowest clonal expansion.

Remarks on this clone: Its target is unknown.

Autoimmune disease history or systemic immunosuppression excluded patients. V was trimmed by 1 base and J by 3 bases, leaving 13 bases between them. Germline values: CDR1 SGHDT, CDR2 YYEEEE. The CDR3 spans 15 residues. The chain carries TRBV5-6 and TRBJ1-1, with D unclear. The clonotype was recovered from an adult with an advanced solid tumor such as melanoma, head and neck, liver or kidney cancer. This sample comprised CD4+ or CD8+ T cells sorted from blood, obtained in a trial of the OX40 agonist ivuxolimab. The CDR3 loop reads CASSLKGQDYTEAFF. The CDR3 nucleotides are TGTGCCAGCAGCTTGAAAGGCCAGGACTACACTGAAGCTTTCTTT.